The 11 T cell receptor beta chains below come from one sample, sequenced in a study of blood T cells in healthy people across ages. A second PCR, run for roughly 7 to 12 cycles, used a sample-barcoded 5' primer plus a J-beta primer mix. One entry per CDR3 protein, called by TCRdb with MiXCR from the 5' RACE reads. The table lists 1.2 million to 1.5 million distinct CDR3 sequences, 55% to 75% of them singletons. The sequencing sample was made of blood. Every receptor here comes from a man younger than 35 in good health.

This clonotype was seen only a few times. The V call is TRBV2, the J call TRBJ2-5, with D perhaps TRBD2 (5 bases). In germline, CDR1 is SNHLY, CDR2 FYNNEI. Deletions cut 0 bases from V and 4 bases from J, with 9 bases between. This CDR3 is built from 14 residues. The CDR3 region is CASSEAGVRETQYF. The DNA for the CDR3 is TGTGCCAGCAGTGAAGCGGGAGTGAGAGAGACCCAGTACTTC.

The chain employs TRBV13 and TRBJ1-6; D not certain. CDR1 PRHDT and CDR2 FYEKMQ come from the germline V gene (reference sequence). Trimming stripped 5 bases from V and 9 bases from J, with 14 bases between. The CDR3 consists of 14 residues. The CDR3 DNA is TGTGCCAGCAGCCCCAGGAGGGATAGTTCACCCCTCCACTTT. This gives the protein CASSPRRDSSPLHF.

The V call is TRBV7-9, the J call TRBJ1-2; D remains unclear. Trimming removed 4 bases from V and 1 base from J, with 13 bases in between. The CDR3 extends over 15 amino acids. Germline CDR1 and CDR2: SEHNR and FQNEAQ (reference sequence). The DNA for the CDR3 is TGTGCCAGCAGCTCAGTCCACGGGATTAACTATGGCTACACCTTC. It yields the protein CASSSVHGINYGYTF.

The chain employs TRBV6-5 and TRBJ1-2, with D unclear. The germline gives CDR1 MNHEY, CDR2 SVGAGI. CDR3 length: 11 residues. V lost 6 bases to trimming and J lost 8 bases, with 10 bases between them. DNA of the CDR3: TGTGCCAGCAGCAACGACGGCGGCTACACCTTC. As protein: CASSNDGGYTF.

The V gene is TRBV6-5, the J gene TRBJ2-7, with D perhaps assigned TRBD1 or TRBD2 (5 bases each). Trimming stripped 6 bases from V and 0 bases from J, with 18 bases between. Germline CDR1 MNHEY, CDR2 SVGAGI. This CDR3 has 16 residues. The CDR3 coding sequence is TGTGCCAGCAGCTCCGGGGCCGGATTAAGCTCCTACGAGCAGTACTTC. It is translated as CASSSGAGLSSYEQYF.

This clonotype has just a few counts. CDR3 sequence reads: CASSQAVPEAFF. DNA for the CDR3: TGTGCCAGCAGCCAAGCAGTACCTGAAGCTTTCTTT. The chain links TRBV7-9 to TRBJ1-1; D gene uncertain. CDR3 size: 12 residues. Trimming cost V 5 bases and J 6 bases, with 10 bases left between them. Germline V gives CDR1 SEHNR, CDR2 FQNEAQ (reference sequence).

Comments on this clonotype: At one end the junction does not follow the germline gene, possibly because of a read error. The chain has TRBV7-9 and TRBJ2-3, with D perhaps being TRBD1 or TRBD2 (5 bases each). The CDR3 loop spans 15 amino acids. Germline V gene sequence: CDR1 SEHNR, CDR2 FQNEAQ (reference sequence). In nucleotides, the CDR3 is TGTGCCAGCAGCCTTAGTGCGGGCGAGACAGAGACGCAGTATTTT. Protein sequence: CASSLSAGETETQYF.

The chain uses TRBV20-1 and TRBJ1-2; D gene unclear. CDR3 length: 12 residues. Germline lookup yields CDR1 DFQATT and CDR2 SNEGSKA (reference sequence). Here the CDR3 reads CRLPGEYYGYTF. In nucleotides, the CDR3 is TGCAGACTGCCCGGGGAGTACTATGGCTACACCTTC.

This clonotype appeared once. For the CDR3, the DNA is TGTGCCAGCAGCTTAATCGTCGGAGTTAGCGGGCTCTACAATGAGCAGTTCTTC. Translated: CASSLIVGVSGLYNEQFF. The chain joins TRBV7-9 to TRBJ2-1; 7 nucleotides line up with TRBD2. Germline V lookup: CDR1 SEHNR, CDR2 FQNEAQ (reference sequence). The CDR3 length is 18 residues. V was pared by 2 bases and J by 3 bases, with 13 bases of the junction left unmatched.

The chain carries TRBV6-2 or TRBV6-3 and TRBJ1-2; D may be TRBD1 (6 bases). Trimming stripped 5 bases from V and 8 bases from J, with 15 bases between. This CDR3 spans 13 amino acids. From germline, CDR1 is MNHEY and CDR2 SVGEGT. The CDR3 here is CASSTGTTGGYTF. The CDR3 DNA follows: TGTGCCAGCAGTACCGGGACAACAGGAGGCTACACCTTC.

The V gene is TRBV20-1, the J gene TRBJ2-5; unclear D gene. The CDR3 covers 13 residues. V was cut by 3 bases and J by 0 bases, with 8 bases left in between. Germline V gene data show CDR1 as DFQATT and CDR2 as SNEGSKA (reference sequence). This CDR3 is CSARVPNQETQYF. The CDR3 region has the DNA TGCAGTGCTAGGGTTCCAAACCAAGAGACCCAGTACTTC.